Each of the 14 T cell receptor beta chains below was sequenced from the same sample in a study of identical twins. TCRdb fed the 5' RACE reads into MiXCR, producing one record per CDR3 protein. Counted here are roughly 1.6 million distinct CDR3 sequences, roughly a third occurring once; the ten biggest clones make up about 0.25%. The sample comprised cord blood. The receptors were sampled from a newborn girl in good health.

As concerns this clonotype: This may arise from a read error, as a much more abundant clone is one base away. The chain employs TRBV29-1 and TRBJ1-2; D gene unclear. The CDR3 runs 12 residues. CDR1 is SQVTM and CDR2 is ANQGSEA in the germline V gene. The CDR3 here is CGVVRVLDGYTF. CDR3 coding DNA: TGCGGCGTTGTCCGGGTGTTGGATGGCTACACCTTC. Full variable domain (outside the CDR3, taken from reference TRBV29-1 and TRBJ1-2): SAVISQKPSRDICQRGTSLTIQCQVDSQVTMMFWYRQQPGQSLTLIATANQGSEATYESGFVIDKFPISRPNLTFSTLTVSNMSPEDSSIYLCGVVRVLDGYTFGSGTRLTVV.

This clonotype was seen a few times. The chain joins TRBV10-3 to TRBJ2-7; 9 bases agree with TRBD2. After removal of 5 bases from V and 0 bases from J, the junction contained 5 bases not matched to a gene. The germline V gene encodes CDR1 ENHRY and CDR2 SYGVKD. This CDR3 has 15 residues. The CDR3 region has the DNA TGTGCCATCAGTAGCGGGGGGACCTACTCCTACGAGCAGTACTTC. This translates into CAISSGGTYSYEQYF.

The table lists this clonotype with a few counts. V gene TRBV10-3 combines with J gene TRBJ2-1; no firm D call. CDR1 ENHRY and CDR2 SYGVKD come from the germline V gene. The ends were cut back, 3 bases at V and 2 bases at J, with 8 bases in the middle. The CDR3 has 14 amino acids. The CDR3 DNA sequence: TGTGCCATCAGTGATGATCCGACCTACAATGAGCAGTTCTTC. Translating gives CAISDDPTYNEQFF.

Concerning this clonotype itself: A much larger clone differs by one base, so this may be a read error. This rearrangement joins TRBV12-3 or TRBV12-4 to TRBJ2-7, with a weak D call TRBD1 (5 bases). V lost 1 base, J lost 3 bases, and 10 bases lay in between. CDR3 size: 14 residues. In DNA, the CDR3 is TGTGCCAGCAGTTTAGGTTGGGGCAGCTACGAGCAGTACTTC. Its protein is CASSLGWGSYEQYF.

The chain uses TRBV28 and TRBJ1-2; 9 positions agree with TRBD1. Germline assignment: CDR1 MDHEN and CDR2 SYDVKM. This CDR3 comprises 16 residues. J gave up 4 bases and V 8 bases, and 14 bases lay outside the gene matches. The CDR3 bases are TGTGCCAGCGGCCTCCTCACGGGACAGGGTTCCTATGGCTACACCTTC. Translation: CASGLLTGQGSYGYTF.

The chain carries TRBV12-3 or TRBV12-4 and TRBJ2-2, with D uncertain. V lost 3 bases, J lost 6 bases, and 5 bases lay in between. The CDR3 runs 12 residues. CDR3 amino acids: CASSLMAGELFF. In DNA form, the CDR3 reads TGTGCCAGCAGTTTGATGGCCGGGGAGCTGTTTTTT.

In this sample, this clonotype turned up a few times. The chain couples TRBV5-1 to TRBJ2-4; TRBD1 agrees at 7 bases. The assigned J gene may be wrong: the sequence end matches TRBJ2-7 better. Germline assignment: CDR1 SGHRS and CDR2 YFSETQ. The CDR3 has 16 residues. The CDR3 loop reads CASSEPPGQIPYEQYF. The CDR3 bases are TGCGCCAGCAGCGAACCACCGGGACAGATTCCTTACGAGCAGTACTTC.

This chain connects TRBV6-5 to TRBJ2-7; D could derive from TRBD1 or TRBD2 (5 bases each). CDR1 and CDR2 from the germline V gene are MNHEY and SVGAGI. The V end lost 8 bases, the J end lost 2 bases, and 10 bases lay between the germline ends. The CDR3 covers 12 residues. Written as DNA, the CDR3 is TGTGCCAGCGGGACGTACCCCTACGAGCAGTACTTC. Residues: CASGTYPYEQYF.

V usage is TRBV6-5 and J usage is TRBJ2-3, with 11 positions matching TRBD2. Germline lookup yields CDR1 MNHEY and CDR2 SVGAGI. The CDR3 has 15 residues. V lost 7 bases to trimming and J lost 6 bases; unmatched junction nucleotides: 9. The CDR3 DNA is TGTGCCAGCACCCCCACTAGCGGGAGTGTGGATACGCAGTATTTT. It specifies CASTPTSGSVDTQYF.

This clonotype occurred a few times. The V gene is TRBV20-1, the J gene TRBJ2-5; D gene unclear. This CDR3 is built from 12 residues. CDR1 is DFQATT and CDR2 is SNEGSKA in the germline V gene (reference sequence). The germline V and J ends were trimmed by 7 bases and 0 bases, with 9 bases remaining between them. The CDR3: CSENAYQETQYF. The CDR3 nucleotides read TGCAGTGAGAACGCCTACCAAGAGACCCAGTACTTC.

This clonotype occurred a few times. The J gene is TRBJ2-7, the V gene TRBV27; the D is unclear. Trimming removed 2 bases at V and 2 bases at J, with 13 bases between. This CDR3 has 15 residues. The germline V gene has CDR1 MNHEY and CDR2 SMNVEV (reference sequence). CDR3 protein: CASSLGQTLPYEQYF. In DNA, the CDR3 is TGTGCCAGCAGTTTAGGGCAGACCCTCCCCTACGAGCAGTACTTC.

This clonotype has only a few counts. The V and J genes are TRBV27 and TRBJ1-2, with D tentatively TRBD1 (5 bases). Trimming took off 2 bases at V and 5 bases at J, with 15 bases between the two ends. CDR1 and CDR2 (germline): MNHEY, SMNVEV (reference sequence). This CDR3 is 15 amino acids long. The CDR3 sequence: CASSLAGTDFYGYTF. DNA of the CDR3: TGTGCCAGCAGTTTAGCGGGGACTGACTTTTATGGCTACACCTTC.

This clonotype was found a few times. The chain is built from TRBV5-1 and TRBJ2-1; D might be TRBD2 (5 bases). Trimming took off 2 bases at V and 0 bases at J, with 9 bases between the two ends. The CDR3 length is 15 residues. CDR1 is SGHRS, CDR2 YFSETQ, per germline. In DNA, the CDR3 is TGCGCCAGCAGCTTAAGGCGGGTCTCCTACAATGAGCAGTTCTTC. This translates into CASSLRRVSYNEQFF. The whole variable domain, remainder taken from reference TRBV5-1 and TRBJ2-1, is KAGVTQTPRYLIKTRGQQVTLSCSPISGHRSVSWYQQTPGQGLQFLFEYFSETQRNKGNFPGRFSGRQFSNSRSEMNVSTLELGDSALYLCASSLRRVSYNEQFFGPGTRLTVL.

This clonotype has more than one count but fewer than ten. This chain links TRBV3-1 with TRBJ1-5, with D unclear. This CDR3 region has 15 residues. The V end was cut by 3 bases, the J end by 2 bases, with 11 bases between. Looked up from germline, CDR1 is LGHDT and CDR2 is YNNKEL (reference sequence). The CDR3: CASSQEIQGNQPQHF. Written as DNA, the CDR3 is TGTGCCAGCAGCCAGGAAATTCAGGGCAATCAGCCCCAGCATTTT.